The T cell receptor (beta chain) described here comes from a study of control samples from healthy donors and cancer patients (dated by TCRdb to the early 2020s). Library preparation employed the immunoSEQ multiplex PCR assay. As stored in TCRdb, this immuneACCESS dataset retains in-frame rearrangements with V and J assigned. A fraction of the clones does not appear; measured against another copy, unresolved V genes explain less than half of the discrepancy, and the remainder lacks a known reason. The sample has 70,000 to 90,000 clones on record, about 95% of them singletons. Clones ranked in the top ten supply 6.2% of the sample. The CDR3 contains 12 residues, cysteine and phenylalanine counted. Only the CDR3 part of the read is kept: 36 bases, read in frame from the first base. The junction shows trimming of 3 bases on V and 10 bases on J, plus 13 bases between the germline ends. The germline V gene encodes CDR1 LGHDT and CDR2 YNNKEL (reference sequence).

With regard to this clone: Its recognized antigen is unknown. There are no base qualities to consult, and no much larger clone falls within one base.

The sample comprised blood. The receptor chain draws on TRBV3-1 (or the pseudogene TRBV3-2) and TRBJ2-7; the D gene remains uncertain. The TCR sequence derives from a woman aged 40 to 49 in good health. The CDR3 region reads CASSHGPLSQYF. The DNA sequence is as follows: TGTGCCAGCAGCCATGGCCCCCTTTCACAGTACTTC.